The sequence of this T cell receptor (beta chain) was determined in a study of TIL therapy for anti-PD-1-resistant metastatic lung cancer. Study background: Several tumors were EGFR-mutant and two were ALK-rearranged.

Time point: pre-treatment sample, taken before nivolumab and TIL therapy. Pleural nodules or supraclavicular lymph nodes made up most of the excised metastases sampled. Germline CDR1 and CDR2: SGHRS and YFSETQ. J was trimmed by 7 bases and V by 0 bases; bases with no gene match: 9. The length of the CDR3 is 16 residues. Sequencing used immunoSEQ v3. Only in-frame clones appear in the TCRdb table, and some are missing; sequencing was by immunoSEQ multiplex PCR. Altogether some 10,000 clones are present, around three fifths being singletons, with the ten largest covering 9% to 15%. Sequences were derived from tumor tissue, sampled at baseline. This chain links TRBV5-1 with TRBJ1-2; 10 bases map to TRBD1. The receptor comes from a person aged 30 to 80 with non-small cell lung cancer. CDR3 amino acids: CASSLGGRQGAFGYTF. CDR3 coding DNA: TGCGCCAGCAGCTTGGGCGGGCGACAGGGGGCTTTTGGCTACACCTTC.